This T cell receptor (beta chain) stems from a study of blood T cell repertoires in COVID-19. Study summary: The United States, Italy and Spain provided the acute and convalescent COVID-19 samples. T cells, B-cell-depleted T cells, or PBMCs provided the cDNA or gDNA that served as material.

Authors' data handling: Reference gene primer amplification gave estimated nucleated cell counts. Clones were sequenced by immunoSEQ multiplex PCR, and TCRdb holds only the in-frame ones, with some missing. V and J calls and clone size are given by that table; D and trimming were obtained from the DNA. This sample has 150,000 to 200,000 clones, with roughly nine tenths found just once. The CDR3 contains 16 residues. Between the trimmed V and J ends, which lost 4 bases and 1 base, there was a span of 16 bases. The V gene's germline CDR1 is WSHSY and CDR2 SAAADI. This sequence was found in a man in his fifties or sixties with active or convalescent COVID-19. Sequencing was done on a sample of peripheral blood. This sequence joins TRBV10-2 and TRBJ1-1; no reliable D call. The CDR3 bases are TGCGCCAGCAGTGCCCCGGAGAGAAATCCGAACACTGAAGCTTTCTTT. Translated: CASSAPERNPNTEAFF.